These T cell receptor beta chains were read from a single sample in a study of shared clonotypes between healthy human individuals. The method was immunoSEQ multiplex PCR; TCRdb's version includes in-frame clones alone and lacks a portion of them. This sample yields roughly 2.2 million clones, of which roughly 92% are seen a single time; 0.37% belongs to the top ten. The specimen was naive CD4+ T cells from PBMCs. These receptor sequences come from a man aged 18 to 29 in good health. Some clones in this sample may be carry-over from other donors' samples. Each CDR3 is given with its conserved first and last residue. The D gene is left open where the match is weak. Clone size is given for some rows only: seen once, a few or many times, or a class if the clone is expanded.

CDR3 protein: CASSASFEQFF
CDR3 DNA: TGTGCCAGCAGTGCTTCGTTTGAGCAGTTCTTC
V gene: TRBV2
clone size: .
D gene: .
J gene: TRBJ2-1

CDR3 protein: CASSPKVRASYGYTF
CDR3 DNA: TGTGCCAGCAGCCCTAAGGTCCGGGCCTCCTATGGCTACACCTTC
V gene: TRBV5-4
clone size: .
D gene: .
J gene: TRBJ1-2

CDR3 protein: CASSQPGTTYEQYF
CDR3 DNA: TGCGCCAGCAGCCAGCCTGGGACGACCTACGAGCAGTACTTC
V gene: TRBV4-1
clone size: few
D gene: .
J gene: TRBJ2-7

CDR3 protein: CASSLGVGNQPQHF
CDR3 DNA: TGCGCCAGCAGCTTGGGAGTTGGCAATCAGCCCCAGCATTTT
V gene: TRBV5-1
clone size: few
D gene: .
J gene: TRBJ1-5

CDR3 protein: CASSVTGTDTQYF
CDR3 DNA: TGCGCCAGCAGCGTCACTGGCACAGATACGCAGTATTTT
V gene: TRBV5-1
clone size: .
D gene: .
J gene: TRBJ2-3

CDR3 protein: CASSVGLSRGWETQYF
CDR3 DNA: TGTGCCAGCAGTGTCGGTTTGTCGAGGGGTTGGGAGACCCAGTACTTC
V gene: TRBV25-1
clone size: .
D gene: .
J gene: TRBJ2-5

CDR3 protein: CASSQDLGPAQYF
CDR3 DNA: TGCGCCAGCAGCCAAGATCTCGGCCCCGCGCAGTACTTC
V gene: TRBV4-3
clone size: .
D gene: .
J gene: TRBJ2-7

CDR3 protein: CASSLTRGGGGYTF
CDR3 DNA: TGTGCCAGCAGCCTCACAAGGGGAGGCGGTGGCTACACCTTC
V gene: TRBV7-2
clone size: .
D gene: .
J gene: TRBJ1-2

CDR3 protein: CASSQDRANYGYTF
CDR3 DNA: TGTGCCAGCAGCCAGGACAGGGCAAACTATGGCTACACCTTC
V gene: TRBV21-1
clone size: .
D gene: .
J gene: TRBJ1-2

CDR3 protein: CASRGRYSRNNQPQHF
CDR3 DNA: TGTGCCAGCAGGGGTCGGTATTCCAGAAACAATCAGCCCCAGCATTTT
V gene: TRBV28
clone size: .
D gene: .
J gene: TRBJ1-5

CDR3 protein: CAWSVLFPTGNTEAFF
CDR3 DNA: TGTGCCTGGAGTGTACTTTTCCCTACCGGGAACACTGAAGCTTTCTTT
V gene: TRBV30
clone size: .
D gene: .
J gene: TRBJ1-1

CDR3 protein: CASSLRRVDQYF
CDR3 DNA: TGTGCCAGCAGCTTACGCAGGGTCGACCAGTACTTC
V gene: TRBV7-2
clone size: .
D gene: .
J gene: TRBJ2-5

CDR3 protein: CASNPPTANQPQHF
CDR3 DNA: TGTGCCAGTAACCCCCCGACAGCTAATCAGCCCCAGCATTTT
V gene: TRBV19
clone size: .
D gene: .
J gene: TRBJ1-5

CDR3 protein: CASSPTRPPHEQFF
CDR3 DNA: TGTGCCAGCAGCCCGACACGCCCCCCCCATGAGCAGTTCTTC
V gene: TRBV7-2
clone size: .
D gene: .
J gene: TRBJ2-1

CDR3 protein: CASSLARDSYNEQFF
CDR3 DNA: TGTGCCAGCAGTTTGGCGCGGGATTCCTACAATGAGCAGTTCTTC
V gene: TRBV7-2
clone size: few
D gene: .
J gene: TRBJ2-1

CDR3 protein: CASSGLAEASYNEQFF
CDR3 DNA: TGTGCCAGCAGTGGACTAGCGGAGGCCTCCTACAATGAGCAGTTCTTC
V gene: TRBV6-1
clone size: .
D gene: TRBD2
J gene: TRBJ2-1

CDR3 protein: CASSPGLRPNEQFF
CDR3 DNA: TGTGCCAGCAGCCCGGGACTCCGACCTAATGAGCAGTTCTTC
V gene: TRBV7-3
clone size: .
D gene: .
J gene: TRBJ2-1

CDR3 protein: CASSLFAGGPRNEQFF
CDR3 DNA: TGCGCCAGCAGCTTGTTTGCGGGAGGGCCGCGAAATGAGCAGTTCTTC
V gene: TRBV5-1
clone size: .
D gene: TRBD2
J gene: TRBJ2-1

CDR3 protein: CASSLLWGPGDTEAFF
CDR3 DNA: TGTGCCAGCAGCTTACTCTGGGGGCCAGGGGACACTGAAGCTTTCTTT
V gene: TRBV7-9
clone size: once
D gene: .
J gene: TRBJ1-1

CDR3 protein: CASSITGTSGRGAKNIQYF
CDR3 DNA: TGTGCCAGCAGCATAACCGGGACTAGCGGGAGAGGGGCCAAAAACATTCAGTACTTC
V gene: TRBV27
clone size: .
D gene: TRBD2
J gene: TRBJ2-4

CDR3 protein: CASSSRVGFGSYEQYF
CDR3 DNA: TGTGCCAGCAGTTCCCGCGTCGGGTTTGGGTCCTACGAGCAGTACTTC
V gene: TRBV28
clone size: .
D gene: .
J gene: TRBJ2-7

CDR3 protein: CASSRGTQVSYEQYF
CDR3 DNA: TGTGCCAGCTCGCGGGGGACACAAGTTTCCTACGAGCAGTACTTC
V gene: TRBV18
clone size: .
D gene: .
J gene: TRBJ2-7

CDR3 protein: CASSLGDAETQYF
CDR3 DNA: TGCGCCAGCAGCTTAGGTGATGCGGAGACCCAGTACTTC
V gene: TRBV5-1
clone size: .
D gene: .
J gene: TRBJ2-5

CDR3 protein: CAIRPTGQSYEQYF
CDR3 DNA: TGTGCCATCAGGCCGACGGGACAGTCCTACGAGCAGTACTTC
V gene: TRBV10-3
clone size: .
D gene: TRBD1
J gene: TRBJ2-7

CDR3 protein: CATSAAARDPFDF
CDR3 DNA: TGTGCCACCAGCGCGGCGGCCCGGGACCCCTTTGACTTC
V gene: TRBV15
clone size: .
D gene: .
J gene: TRBJ2-5

CDR3 protein: CASRSSRPGLGDNEQFF
CDR3 DNA: TGTGCCAGCCGATCTTCGAGACCGGGACTAGGAGACAATGAGCAGTTCTTC
V gene: TRBV18
clone size: .
D gene: TRBD2
J gene: TRBJ2-1

CDR3 protein: CASSRVPSRTDTQYF
CDR3 DNA: TGCGCCAGCAGCCGAGTGCCGTCCCGCACAGATACGCAGTATTTT
V gene: TRBV5-1
clone size: .
D gene: .
J gene: TRBJ2-3

CDR3 protein: CASSAHRLISGNTIYF
CDR3 DNA: TGTGCCAGTAGTGCCCATCGACTGATCTCTGGAAACACCATATATTTT
V gene: TRBV19
clone size: .
D gene: .
J gene: TRBJ1-3

CDR3 protein: CASRLACLAGADTQYF
CDR3 DNA: TGTGCAAGTCGCTTAGCGTGCCTAGCGGGAGCGGATACGCAGTATTTT
V gene: TRBV12-2
clone size: .
D gene: .
J gene: TRBJ2-3

CDR3 protein: CASSVTSAGELFF
CDR3 DNA: TGTGCCAGCAGCGTGACTAGCGCCGGGGAGCTGTTTTTT
V gene: TRBV9
clone size: .
D gene: TRBD2
J gene: TRBJ2-2

CDR3 protein: CASSLEGGWNEKLFF
CDR3 DNA: TGCGCCAGCAGCTTGGAAGGGGGTTGGAATGAAAAACTGTTTTTT
V gene: TRBV5-1
clone size: .
D gene: .
J gene: TRBJ1-4

CDR3 protein: CASSMTSGSYEQYF
CDR3 DNA: TGCGCCAGCAGCATGACTAGCGGGAGTTACGAGCAGTACTTC
V gene: TRBV5-1
clone size: .
D gene: TRBD2
J gene: TRBJ2-7

CDR3 protein: CASSTPGLAVPYEQYF
CDR3 DNA: TGTGCCAGTAGCACTCCGGGACTAGCGGTCCCCTACGAGCAGTACTTC
V gene: TRBV19
clone size: .
D gene: TRBD2
J gene: TRBJ2-7

CDR3 protein: CASSVAQYQETQYF
CDR3 DNA: TGTGCCAGCAGCGTAGCGCAGTACCAAGAGACCCAGTACTTC
V gene: TRBV9
clone size: .
D gene: .
J gene: TRBJ2-5

CDR3 protein: CASSPGLAEYNEQFF
CDR3 DNA: TGTGCCAGCTCACCGGGACTAGCGGAATACAATGAGCAGTTCTTC
V gene: TRBV18
clone size: .
D gene: TRBD2
J gene: TRBJ2-1

CDR3 protein: CASSEYAGAAFF
CDR3 DNA: TGTGCCAGCAGTGAATACGCGGGGGCAGCTTTCTTT
V gene: TRBV25-1
clone size: .
D gene: .
J gene: TRBJ1-1

CDR3 protein: CASSQEKGGTLNTEAFF
CDR3 DNA: TGCGCCAGCAGCCAAGAAAAAGGTGGCACTTTGAACACTGAAGCTTTCTTT
V gene: TRBV4-1
clone size: .
D gene: .
J gene: TRBJ1-1

CDR3 protein: CASSQPDRGLGYTF
CDR3 DNA: TGCGCCAGCAGCCAGCCGGACAGGGGGCTTGGCTACACCTTC
V gene: TRBV4-1
clone size: .
D gene: TRBD1
J gene: TRBJ1-2

CDR3 protein: CASSPGLGTTDTQYF
CDR3 DNA: TGCGCCAGCAGCCCGGGATTGGGTACGACAGATACGCAGTATTTT
V gene: TRBV5-1
clone size: .
D gene: .
J gene: TRBJ2-3

CDR3 protein: CATSRVSGRDGNTEAFF
CDR3 DNA: TGTGCCACCAGCAGAGTCTCGGGCAGGGATGGAAACACTGAAGCTTTCTTT
V gene: TRBV15
clone size: .
D gene: .
J gene: TRBJ1-1

CDR3 protein: CATSRDLTSASSYNEQFF
CDR3 DNA: TGTGCCACCAGCAGAGACCTGACTAGCGCCTCCTCCTACAATGAGCAGTTCTTC
V gene: TRBV15
clone size: .
D gene: TRBD2
J gene: TRBJ2-1

CDR3 protein: CASSPGLMNTEAFF
CDR3 DNA: TGTGCCAGCAGTCCGGGCCTCATGAACACTGAAGCTTTCTTT
V gene: TRBV9
clone size: .
D gene: .
J gene: TRBJ1-1

CDR3 protein: CASSTKNRLAGVSTDTQYF
CDR3 DNA: TGTGCCAGCAGCACCAAAAACCGGCTAGCGGGAGTGAGCACAGATACGCAGTATTTT
V gene: TRBV13
clone size: .
D gene: TRBD2
J gene: TRBJ2-3

CDR3 protein: CAITSRGNTEAFF
CDR3 DNA: TGTGCCATCACTTCCCGAGGGAACACTGAAGCTTTCTTT
V gene: TRBV10-3
clone size: .
D gene: .
J gene: TRBJ1-1

CDR3 protein: CASSSAPGLAAGELFF
CDR3 DNA: TGTGCCAGCAGCTCAGCGCCGGGACTAGCTGCGGGGGAGCTGTTTTTT
V gene: TRBV9
clone size: .
D gene: TRBD2
J gene: TRBJ2-2

CDR3 protein: CASRPLGQGNYGYTF
CDR3 DNA: TGTGCCAGCAGGCCGTTGGGACAGGGGAACTATGGCTACACCTTC
V gene: TRBV28
clone size: .
D gene: TRBD1
J gene: TRBJ1-2

CDR3 protein: CASGIRLNTEAFF
CDR3 DNA: TGTGCCAGCGGTATCCGGCTCAACACTGAAGCTTTCTTT
V gene: TRBV27
clone size: .
D gene: .
J gene: TRBJ1-1

CDR3 protein: CASSYFGEQYF
CDR3 DNA: TGTGCCAGCAGTTATTTTGGCGAGCAGTACTTC
V gene: TRBV27
clone size: .
D gene: .
J gene: TRBJ2-7

CDR3 protein: CASSLFGNTIYF
CDR3 DNA: TGTGCCAGCAGTCTCTTCGGAAACACCATATATTTT
V gene: TRBV28
clone size: .
D gene: .
J gene: TRBJ1-3

CDR3 protein: CASSSLLGQGYGYTF
CDR3 DNA: TGTGCCAGCAGCTCACTCCTCGGACAGGGCTATGGCTACACCTTC
V gene: TRBV11-1
clone size: .
D gene: TRBD1
J gene: TRBJ1-2

CDR3 protein: CASREPGAGYNEQFF
CDR3 DNA: TGCGCCAGCAGGGAGCCGGGAGCGGGGTACAATGAGCAGTTCTTC
V gene: TRBV5-1
clone size: .
D gene: TRBD2
J gene: TRBJ2-1

CDR3 protein: CASSLSGPGGGTANYGYTF
CDR3 DNA: TGTGCCAGCAGTTTATCTGGGCCGGGTGGTGGCACCGCTAACTATGGCTACACCTTC
V gene: TRBV28
clone size: .
D gene: .
J gene: TRBJ1-2

CDR3 protein: CASSLIDMNTEAFF
CDR3 DNA: TGTGCCAGCAGCTTAATTGACATGAACACTGAAGCTTTCTTT
V gene: TRBV7-9
clone size: once
D gene: .
J gene: TRBJ1-1

CDR3 protein: CASSPLGETQHF
CDR3 DNA: TGTGCCAGCAGTCCTCTGGGGGAGACCCAGCATTTT
V gene: TRBV7-6
clone size: .
D gene: .
J gene: TRBJ1-5

CDR3 protein: CASSSFYEQYF
CDR3 DNA: TGTGCCAGCAGTTCTTTCTACGAGCAGTACTTC
V gene: TRBV27
clone size: .
D gene: .
J gene: TRBJ2-7

CDR3 protein: CASSPGAGDSYNEQFF
CDR3 DNA: TGCGCCAGCAGCCCGGGAGCGGGGGACTCCTACAATGAGCAGTTCTTC
V gene: TRBV5-1
clone size: .
D gene: TRBD2
J gene: TRBJ2-1

CDR3 protein: CASSLQEYEQFF
CDR3 DNA: TGTGCCAGCAGTTTACAGGAATATGAGCAGTTCTTC
V gene: TRBV28
clone size: .
D gene: .
J gene: TRBJ2-1

CDR3 protein: CASSLDRTGPQHF
CDR3 DNA: TGTGCCAGCAGCTTAGATCGCACCGGGCCCCAGCATTTT
V gene: TRBV7-2
clone size: .
D gene: .
J gene: TRBJ1-5

CDR3 protein: CASSLRTAYEQYF
CDR3 DNA: TGCGCCAGCAGCTTACGGACAGCCTACGAGCAGTACTTC
V gene: TRBV5-1
clone size: .
D gene: .
J gene: TRBJ2-7

CDR3 protein: CASGGQHNTIYF
CDR3 DNA: TGCGCCAGCGGGGGGCAGCATAACACCATATATTTT
V gene: TRBV10-1
clone size: .
D gene: .
J gene: TRBJ1-3